These 14 T cell receptor beta chains share one sample of origin, sequenced in a study of control samples from healthy donors and cancer patients. Some clones are missing from TCRdb's copy, which holds only in-frame ones; the method was immunoSEQ multiplex PCR. The repertoire includes roughly 370,000 clones, approximately 92% of them detected once, and 6% to 7% sits in the top ten. Material for sequencing was PBMCs. These receptor sequences come from a man aged 40-49 years with head and neck cancer.

This sequence joins TRBV5-1 and TRBJ1-1; perhaps TRBD1 as D (6 bases). V lost 3 bases to trimming and J lost 3 bases, with 15 bases between them. The germline V gene has CDR1 SGHRS and CDR2 YFSETQ. This CDR3 has 15 amino acids. The CDR3: CASSSRGRTDTEAFF. CDR3 sequence (DNA): TGCGCCAGCAGCTCAAGAGGTAGGACAGACACTGAAGCTTTCTTT.

About this clone: At the DNA level, this CDR3 is encoded by other sequences in the same sample as well. The chain uses TRBV7-3 and TRBJ1-3, with D uncertain. The CDR3 is 13 amino acids. Trimming removed 1 base at V and 7 bases at J, with 8 bases between. Germline V gene data show CDR1 as SGHTA and CDR2 as FQGTGA. In DNA form, the CDR3 reads TGTGCCAGCAGCTTAAATTCGGGGAACACCATATATTTT. Translated, it gives CASSLNSGNTIYF. The whole variable domain, remainder taken from reference TRBV7-3 and TRBJ1-3, is GAGVSQTPSNKVTEKGKYVELRCDPISGHTALYWYRQSLGQGPEFLIYFQGTGAADDSGLPNDRFFAVRPEGSVSTLKIQRTERGDSAVYLCASSLNSGNTIYFGEGSWLTVV.

The J gene is TRBJ2-7, the V gene TRBV11-2, with a weak D call TRBD2 (5 bases). Trimming cost V 5 bases and J 7 bases, with 12 bases left between them. The CDR3 extends over 12 amino acids. Germline V gene data show CDR1 as SGHAT and CDR2 as FQNNGV. The CDR3 here is CASSPVSGEQYF. The CDR3 nucleotides read TGTGCCAGCAGCCCCGTTTCGGGAGAGCAGTACTTC.

The chain recombines TRBV6-5 with TRBJ1-5; D might be TRBD1 (5 bases). The V end was cut by 6 bases, the J end by 0 bases, with 12 bases between. The CDR3 runs to 15 residues. The V gene's germline CDR1 is MNHEY and CDR2 SVGAGI. CDR3 nucleotide sequence: TGTGCCAGCAGAGCCAGACAGCGTAGCAATCAGCCCCAGCATTTT. Translating gives CASRARQRSNQPQHF.

The rearrangement links TRBV2 to TRBJ1-5; D ambiguous. CDR1 and CDR2 from the germline V gene are SNHLY and FYNNEI. The CDR3 is made up of 15 amino acids. Deletions cut 6 bases from V and 4 bases from J, with 16 bases between. CDR3 amino acids: CASSGLRASNQPQHF. The CDR3, as DNA: TGTGCCAGCAGCGGATTACGGGCCTCAAATCAGCCCCAGCATTTT.

This chain joins TRBV27 and TRBJ2-7; 9 bases are a match to TRBD1. Germline V gene data show CDR1 as MNHEY and CDR2 as SMNVEV (reference sequence). V trimming: 1 base; J trimming: 6 bases; junction bases outside the gene matches: 7. The CDR3 is 15 residues long. The CDR3 DNA reads as TGTGCCAGCAGTTTATTAGGGACAGGGCCGGCCGAGCAGTACTTC. Translated: CASSLLGTGPAEQYF.

V usage is TRBV3-1 (or the pseudogene TRBV3-2) and J usage is TRBJ1-1, with D tentatively TRBD1 (5 bases). The CDR3 runs to 14 residues. Per the germline V gene, CDR1 is LGHDT and CDR2 is YNNKEL (reference sequence). The ends were cut back, 6 bases at V and 5 bases at J, with 16 bases in the middle. The CDR3 DNA sequence: TGTGCCAGCAGGATGGCGGCGGGGGGGACTGAAGCTTTCTTT. This gives the protein CASRMAAGGTEAFF.

This clone has more than one count but fewer than ten. The V and J genes are TRBV11-3 and TRBJ2-5; no clear D gene. Germline CDR1 SGHNT, CDR2 YENEEA. There are 14 residues in the CDR3. V gave up 5 bases and J gave up 1 base, with 11 bases separating them. CDR3 residues: CASSPQLCQETQYF. CDR3 DNA: TGTGCCAGCAGCCCCCAACTCTGCCAAGAGACCCAGTACTTC.

The chain links TRBV4-1 to TRBJ2-3; D not certain. The CDR3 is 14 residues long. Between the trimmed V and J ends, which lost 1 base and 2 bases, there was a span of 7 bases. Germline V lookup: CDR1 MGHRA, CDR2 YSYEKL. CDR3 in DNA: TGCGCCAGCAGCCAAGTCCTAGTCACAGATACGCAGTATTTT. Translated: CASSQVLVTDTQYF.

This chain links TRBV11-2 with TRBJ2-1; TRBD1 is a possible D gene (6 bases). The germline V gene encodes CDR1 SGHAT and CDR2 FQNNGV. The CDR3 runs to 12 residues. The V end lost 5 bases, the J end lost 9 bases, and 11 bases lay between the germline ends. This CDR3 is CASSPDSGEQFF. The DNA for the CDR3 is TGTGCCAGCAGCCCGGACAGCGGTGAGCAGTTCTTC. Full variable domain (outside the CDR3, taken from reference TRBV11-2 and TRBJ2-1): EAGVAQSPRYKIIEKRQSVAFWCNPISGHATLYWYQQILGQGPKLLIQFQNNGVVDDSQLPKDRFSAERLKGVDSTLKIQPAKLEDSAVYLCASSPDSGEQFFGPGTRLTVL.

This rearrangement joins TRBV14 to TRBJ1-4; D not resolved. V lost 4 bases and J lost 7, with 22 bases in between. CDR3 length: 17 amino acids. CDR1 and CDR2 from the germline V gene are SGHDN and FVKESK. CDR3 sequence: CASSRAREIKALEKLFF. In DNA form, the CDR3 reads TGTGCCAGCAGCCGAGCCCGGGAGATTAAGGCTCTTGAAAAACTGTTTTTT.

V is TRBV28 and J is TRBJ2-1, with 12 bases aligning to TRBD2. The J segment lost 4 bases and the V segment lost 6 bases, leaving 7 bases of the junction unmatched. Germline V gives CDR1 MDHEN, CDR2 SYDVKM. This CDR3 has 16 amino acids. CDR3 residues: CASSSLAGGSYNEQFF. CDR3 DNA: TGTGCCAGCAGCTCACTAGCGGGGGGCTCATACAATGAGCAGTTCTTC.

The gene calls are TRBV4-2 and TRBJ2-2, with TRBD2 as a possible D gene (6 bases). The CDR3 is 15 residues long. V was pared by 0 bases and J by 7 bases, with 12 bases between. Germline V gives CDR1 LGHNA, CDR2 YNFKEQ. This CDR3 reads CASSQDRGSSGELFF. The CDR3 DNA reads TGTGCCAGCAGCCAAGATCGGGGGTCCAGCGGGGAGCTGTTTTTT.

This sequence joins TRBV9 and TRBJ2-2, with D perhaps matching TRBD1 or TRBD2 (6 bases each). The germline V gene has CDR1 SGDLS and CDR2 YYNGEE. The CDR3 has 14 amino acids. Trimming cost V 3 bases and J 7 bases, with 13 bases left between them. CDR3 DNA sequence: TGTGCCAGCAGCGAGAGGGGGGCGATCGGGGAGCTGTTTTTT. Protein: CASSERGAIGELFF.